This T cell receptor beta chain appears in the sequencing data of a study of vaccination effects on CD4 cells after COVID-19. In its sample, this clone was seen once. Antigen: not known. The CDR3 consists of 16 residues. Germline V CDR1 and CDR2: LNHDA, SQIVND (reference sequence). V was pared by 5 bases and J by 3 bases, with 7 bases of the junction left unmatched. The study, taken as a whole, reports: In the late period after vaccination, infection- and vaccine-induced clones contracted markedly.

Having been cultured for roughly 11 days, the cells underwent CD4+ T cell isolation. Participants were vaccinated with two doses of either the BNT162b2 or mRNA-1273 vaccine. TCRdb's copy holds only in-frame clones and misses some; the assay was immunoSEQ multiplex PCR. The sample includes roughly 41,000 clones, about 70% of them seen just once. This receptor was obtained from a human donor who received a COVID-19 vaccine. This chain links TRBV19 with TRBJ2-3, with TRBD2 identical over 11 bases. The input for sequencing was CD4+ T cells from PBMCs cultured without peptide, taken after COVID-19 vaccination. CDR3 residues: CASSDSGRAGTDTQYF. The CDR3 nucleotides read TGTGCCAGTAGTGATAGCGGGAGGGCCGGGACAGATACGCAGTATTTT. The whole variable domain, remainder taken from reference TRBV19 and TRBJ2-3, is DGGITQSPKYLFRKEGQNVTLSCEQNLNHDAMYWYRQDPGQGLRLIYYSQIVNDFQKGDIAEGYSVSREKKESFPLTVTSAQKNPTAFYLCASSDSGRAGTDTQYFGPGTRLTVL.